This T cell receptor beta chain was identified in a study of blood T cell repertoires in COVID-19. The CDR3 totals 16 residues. CDR1 LGHDT and CDR2 YNNKEL come from the germline V gene (reference sequence). Trimming cost V 1 base and J 1 base; bases outside gene matches: 4. In the original processing: Estimated nucleated cell counts came from reference gene primer amplification. Here immunoSEQ multiplex PCR was the method, and the copy in TCRdb shows in-frame clones only, minus some. Clone size and the V and J calls come from that table; the DNA yielded D and trimming. The sample has 100,000 to 150,000 clones; over 70% are singletons.

This chain connects TRBV3-1 (or the pseudogene TRBV3-2) to TRBJ2-3; 8 bases agree with TRBD1. This clonotype was obtained from a man aged 80 or over with active or convalescent COVID-19. The sample comprised peripheral blood. CDR3 amino acids: CASSQVRGRGTDTQYF. The CDR3 DNA follows: TGTGCCAGCAGCCAAGTCAGGGGGCGCGGCACAGATACGCAGTATTTT.